This TCR beta chain was recovered during a study of yellow fever vaccine responses in identical twins. Study outcomes and limitations: Reports say the vaccine T cell response in twins looked partly convergent and partly personalized.

This clonotype counts as medium-sized. Its specificity is not known. TCRdb analysed the RT-PCR reads with MiXCR anew, one entry per CDR3 protein. The sample has roughly 18,000 distinct CDR3 sequences, roughly two thirds seen once. Sequencing used T cells from blood (PBMCs), unsorted or a sorted subset (not recorded which), obtained before or after yellow fever vaccination (not recorded which). The TCR comes from a woman aged 18-29 years who received the yellow fever vaccine.

In DNA form, the CDR3 reads TGTGCCAGCAGCCAAGATATGGAGCGGGGGGCCTACAATGAGCAGTTCTTC. Its protein is CASSQDMERGAYNEQFF. The chain is built from TRBV4-2 and TRBJ2-1, with TRBD2 matching over 9 bases. CDR1 and CDR2 (germline): LGHNA, YNFKEQ. Unmatched junction bases numbered 5, after V lost 0 bases and J lost 2 bases. The CDR3 consists of 17 residues.